This is a list of T cell receptor beta chains from one sample in a study of CD8 T cells in Susac syndrome. Each CDR3 protein is one row after TCRdb ran MiXCR on the immunoSEQ multiplex PCR reads. In the table there are 200,000 to 250,000 distinct CDR3 sequences, approximately 95% of which are singletons. Sequences were obtained from CD4+ T cells from PBMCs. The receptors shown here come from a human donor with multiple sclerosis. Each CDR3 is given with its conserved first and last residue. Each record gives: CDR3 DNA, CDR3 protein, CDR3 length, V gene, D gene, J gene, clone size. A D gene is named only where the DNA matches it firmly. Clone size is stated in some rows and not others, as once, few, many or a class when expanded.

CDR3 DNA: TGTGCCTGGAGCCGCGGACAGGGGGGCACTGAAGCTTTCTTT; CDR3 protein: CAWSRGQGGTEAFF; CDR3 length: 14; V gene: TRBV30; D gene: TRBD1; J gene: TRBJ1-1; clone size: NA
CDR3 DNA: TGTGCCAGCAGCCCACAGGGACTAGAAGCTTTCTTT; CDR3 protein: CASSPQGLEAFF; CDR3 length: 12; V gene: TRBV3-1; D gene: NA; J gene: TRBJ1-1; clone size: NA
CDR3 DNA: TGTGCCAGCAGTTTCCCCGGACGTATTACTGAAGCTTTCTTT; CDR3 protein: CASSFPGRITEAFF; CDR3 length: 14; V gene: TRBV27; D gene: NA; J gene: TRBJ1-1; clone size: NA
CDR3 DNA: TGTGCCAGCAGTGAAATGGAAATAGCGGGGAGAGATACGCAGTATTTT; CDR3 protein: CASSEMEIAGRDTQYF; CDR3 length: 16; V gene: TRBV25-1; D gene: TRBD2; J gene: TRBJ2-3; clone size: NA
CDR3 DNA: TGTGCCAGCAGACTAGGAACAGGCAACAATGAGCAGTTCTTC; CDR3 protein: CASRLGTGNNEQFF; CDR3 length: 14; V gene: TRBV12-3/TRBV12-4; D gene: NA; J gene: TRBJ2-1; clone size: NA
CDR3 DNA: TGTGCCAGCAGCCAGGGGGACCCGGTGTATTTT; CDR3 protein: CASSQGDPVYF; CDR3 length: 11; V gene: TRBV14; D gene: NA; J gene: TRBJ2-3; clone size: once
CDR3 DNA: TGTGCCACCAGCAGAGGACGGGGACAGGGGAGTTTAGATACGCAGTATTTT; CDR3 protein: CATSRGRGQGSLDTQYF; CDR3 length: 17; V gene: TRBV15; D gene: TRBD1; J gene: TRBJ2-3; clone size: NA
CDR3 DNA: TGCAGTGCTGGGATTGGCGGGGGGGCTGAGACCCAGTACTTC; CDR3 protein: CSAGIGGGAETQYF; CDR3 length: 14; V gene: TRBV20-1; D gene: TRBD2; J gene: TRBJ2-5; clone size: NA
CDR3 DNA: TGTGCCAGCAGCGTAGCGGGCCCCTCCTACAATGAGCAGTTCTTC; CDR3 protein: CASSVAGPSYNEQFF; CDR3 length: 15; V gene: TRBV9; D gene: NA; J gene: TRBJ2-1; clone size: NA
CDR3 DNA: TGTGCCAGTAGTGGAGGAGCGAATTTGAACACTGAAGCTTTCTTT; CDR3 protein: CASSGGANLNTEAFF; CDR3 length: 15; V gene: TRBV19; D gene: NA; J gene: TRBJ1-1; clone size: NA
CDR3 DNA: TGTGCCAGCTCACCGGAGGGGACAGTCTATTCACCCCTCCACTTT; CDR3 protein: CASSPEGTVYSPLHF; CDR3 length: 15; V gene: TRBV18; D gene: TRBD1; J gene: TRBJ1-6; clone size: NA
CDR3 DNA: TGTGCCTGGAGTGGGACTAGGGATTCACCCCTCCACTTT; CDR3 protein: CAWSGTRDSPLHF; CDR3 length: 13; V gene: TRBV30; D gene: NA; J gene: TRBJ1-6; clone size: NA
CDR3 DNA: TGCGCCAGCAGCGCCGGGGACAGACAAGAGACCCAGTACTTC; CDR3 protein: CASSAGDRQETQYF; CDR3 length: 14; V gene: TRBV5-1; D gene: TRBD1; J gene: TRBJ2-5; clone size: NA
CDR3 DNA: TGTGCCAGCAGCTTCTGGGACAGGGAGATAAAGCAGTATTTT; CDR3 protein: CASSFWDREIKQYF; CDR3 length: 14; V gene: TRBV7-2; D gene: TRBD1; J gene: TRBJ2-3; clone size: NA
CDR3 DNA: TGCGCCAGCAGCTTCAACAGTAGACAAGAGACCCAGTACTTC; CDR3 protein: CASSFNSRQETQYF; CDR3 length: 14; V gene: TRBV5-1; D gene: NA; J gene: TRBJ2-5; clone size: once
CDR3 DNA: TGCAGTGCTAGCCCCCCAGCCCGGACTAGCGGGGGTGCAGATACGCAGTATTTT; CDR3 protein: CSASPPARTSGGADTQYF; CDR3 length: 18; V gene: TRBV20-1; D gene: TRBD2; J gene: TRBJ2-3; clone size: NA
CDR3 DNA: TGTGCCAGCAGACCGGGGACAGACGGGGCCTATGGCTACACCTTC; CDR3 protein: CASRPGTDGAYGYTF; CDR3 length: 15; V gene: TRBV7-9; D gene: TRBD1; J gene: TRBJ1-2; clone size: NA
CDR3 DNA: TGCGCCAGCAGCTTGACGGGGGGCCTGTACAATGAGCAGTTCTTC; CDR3 protein: CASSLTGGLYNEQFF; CDR3 length: 15; V gene: TRBV5-1; D gene: NA; J gene: TRBJ2-1; clone size: NA
CDR3 DNA: TGTGCCAGCAGCTACGGGGGACAAGAGACCCAGTACTTC; CDR3 protein: CASSYGGQETQYF; CDR3 length: 13; V gene: TRBV11-2; D gene: NA; J gene: TRBJ2-5; clone size: NA
CDR3 DNA: TGTGCCATCGCATATCGGGAGACCCAGTACTTC; CDR3 protein: CAIAYRETQYF; CDR3 length: 11; V gene: TRBV2; D gene: NA; J gene: TRBJ2-5; clone size: NA
CDR3 DNA: TGTGCCAGCAGTTTTGCAGGGACTGCGACAGATACGCAGTATTTT; CDR3 protein: CASSFAGTATDTQYF; CDR3 length: 15; V gene: TRBV12-3/TRBV12-4; D gene: NA; J gene: TRBJ2-3; clone size: NA
CDR3 DNA: TGCAGTGCTAGAGATCCCGGCAGGCAAAACACAGATACGCAGTATTTT; CDR3 protein: CSARDPGRQNTDTQYF; CDR3 length: 16; V gene: TRBV20-1; D gene: NA; J gene: TRBJ2-3; clone size: NA
CDR3 DNA: TGCAGTCTCGGTGGAGCCGGACCCTCGGGATTCGATGAGCAGTTCTTC; CDR3 protein: CSLGGAGPSGFDEQFF; CDR3 length: 16; V gene: TRBV20-1; D gene: NA; J gene: TRBJ2-1; clone size: NA
CDR3 DNA: TGTGCCAGCAAAGAGGGCCGACTCGATGAGCAGTTCTTC; CDR3 protein: CASKEGRLDEQFF; CDR3 length: 13; V gene: TRBV2; D gene: NA; J gene: TRBJ2-1; clone size: NA
CDR3 DNA: TGTGCCTGGGGGGGACGCATGAATTCACCCCTCCACTTT; CDR3 protein: CAWGGRMNSPLHF; CDR3 length: 13; V gene: TRBV30; D gene: NA; J gene: TRBJ1-6; clone size: once
CDR3 DNA: TGTGCCAGCAGCCAGGGACAGGACAATTCACCCCTCCACTTT; CDR3 protein: CASSQGQDNSPLHF; CDR3 length: 14; V gene: TRBV3-1; D gene: TRBD1; J gene: TRBJ1-6; clone size: few
CDR3 DNA: TGCAGCGTTAGTGTATCGGATGAAAAACTGTTTTTT; CDR3 protein: CSVSVSDEKLFF; CDR3 length: 12; V gene: TRBV29-1; D gene: NA; J gene: TRBJ1-4; clone size: NA
CDR3 DNA: TGCGCCAGCAGCCCCAGACAGGGGGCCGACACTGAAGCTTTCTTT; CDR3 protein: CASSPRQGADTEAFF; CDR3 length: 15; V gene: TRBV5-1; D gene: TRBD1; J gene: TRBJ1-1; clone size: NA
CDR3 DNA: TGTGCCTGGAGTAGGGGACAGGGAGACGAAGCTAACTATGGCTACACCTTC; CDR3 protein: CAWSRGQGDEANYGYTF; CDR3 length: 17; V gene: TRBV30; D gene: TRBD1; J gene: TRBJ1-2; clone size: NA
CDR3 DNA: TGTGCCTGGACCGAAGGGGGGTCAGTGTACTTC; CDR3 protein: CAWTEGGSVYF; CDR3 length: 11; V gene: TRBV30; D gene: NA; J gene: TRBJ2-4; clone size: NA
CDR3 DNA: TGTGCCAGCTCACCAGGGGCAGGGGGCGAGAGCAATCAGCCCCAGCATTTT; CDR3 protein: CASSPGAGGESNQPQHF; CDR3 length: 17; V gene: TRBV18; D gene: TRBD1; J gene: TRBJ1-5; clone size: NA
CDR3 DNA: TGTGCCAGCAGCGCCAGTAGTTGGGGGGACAAAAACATTCAGTACTTC; CDR3 protein: CASSASSWGDKNIQYF; CDR3 length: 16; V gene: TRBV7-9; D gene: NA; J gene: TRBJ2-4; clone size: once
CDR3 DNA: TGTGCCAGCAGCTCGGGACAGGCGGACTATGGCTACACCTTC; CDR3 protein: CASSSGQADYGYTF; CDR3 length: 14; V gene: TRBV5-4; D gene: TRBD1; J gene: TRBJ1-2; clone size: few
CDR3 DNA: TGTGCCACCAGCAGTCCCGAACAGGGCTACAACACTGAAGCTTTCTTT; CDR3 protein: CATSSPEQGYNTEAFF; CDR3 length: 16; V gene: TRBV15; D gene: NA; J gene: TRBJ1-1; clone size: once
CDR3 DNA: TGTGCCTGGAGTGCCCTCCGGGACAGGGGTGGAAACGAGCAGTACTTC; CDR3 protein: CAWSALRDRGGNEQYF; CDR3 length: 16; V gene: TRBV30; D gene: TRBD1; J gene: TRBJ2-7; clone size: NA
CDR3 DNA: TGTGCCAGCAGTTTATCTTGGGACAGGGAAGAGACCCAGTACTTC; CDR3 protein: CASSLSWDREETQYF; CDR3 length: 15; V gene: TRBV12-3/TRBV12-4; D gene: TRBD1; J gene: TRBJ2-5; clone size: NA
CDR3 DNA: TGTGCCAGCAGTCCGTCTAAAAAGCTACCTGGCTACACCTTC; CDR3 protein: CASSPSKKLPGYTF; CDR3 length: 14; V gene: TRBV28; D gene: NA; J gene: TRBJ1-2; clone size: NA
CDR3 DNA: TGTGCCAGCAGTTCTCCCAACGGCAGAGTTAGCACAGATACGCAGTATTTT; CDR3 protein: CASSSPNGRVSTDTQYF; CDR3 length: 17; V gene: TRBV27; D gene: NA; J gene: TRBJ2-3; clone size: NA
CDR3 DNA: TGTGCCTGGAGACGCTTGACAGGGTACACTGAAGCTTTCTTT; CDR3 protein: CAWRRLTGYTEAFF; CDR3 length: 14; V gene: TRBV30; D gene: TRBD1; J gene: TRBJ1-1; clone size: NA